This T cell receptor beta chain was identified in a study of human T cells and chemical hapten exposure. Study at large: After 6 days, upper back 0.01% DPC patch tests were scored. Per-sample variation in TCR yield stemmed mainly from small pooled library volume differences. Alopecia areata, totalis or universalis affected patients, mainly female.

This clonotype appeared a few times. TCRdb passed the RACE reads through MiXCR, listing each CDR3 protein once. The data contain 50,000 to 65,000 distinct CDR3 sequences, approximately 10% of them singletons. The time point was: pre-sensitization, week 0. Treatment in this sample: therapeutic diphenylcyclopropenone sensitization with weekly scalp DPC. The sample in question was whole blood, obtained in connection with sensitization to the hapten diphenylcyclopropenone (DPC). The clonotype comes from a woman in her forties with alopecia areata. Some clones in this sample may be carry-over from other donors' samples.

As DNA, the CDR3 is TGTGCCACCAGTGACGTACGGACCGGGGAGCTGTTTTTT. Translation: CATSDVRTGELFF. The rearrangement links TRBV24-1 to TRBJ2-2; D gene uncertain. The CDR3 totals 13 residues. Trimming stripped 4 bases from V and 5 bases from J, with 7 bases between. Germline loops: CDR1 KGHDR, CDR2 SFDVKD.